The 14 T cell receptor beta chains given below trace back to one sample, sequenced in a study of T cells in Graves' hyperthyroidism and ophthalmopathy. RNA transcripts were the template for amplifying TCR beta CDR3 regions. The HTBI primer set was used in a first-round RT-PCR of the TCR CDR3. TCRdb reanalysed the multiplex PCR reads using MiXCR and keeps one entry per CDR3 protein. The table has some 600,000 distinct CDR3 sequences, over 11% seen once. Sequencing used blood. The origin of the receptors is a woman younger than 45 with Graves' hyperthyroidism that later progressed to Graves' ophthalmopathy.

A note on this clonotype: One end of the junction fails to match germline, which may point to a read error. V gene TRBV2 combines with J gene TRBJ1-5, with no clear D. Germline assignment: CDR1 SNHLY and CDR2 FYNNEI. This CDR3 is built from 13 residues. DNA of the CDR3: TGTGCCAGCGGTGAAGCTGGAGGTCAGCCCCAGCATTTT. It is translated as CASGEAGGQPQHF. The complete variable domain, with remaining parts taken from reference TRBV2 and TRBJ1-5, reads EPEVTQTPSHQVTQMGQEVILRCVPISNHLYFYWYRQILGQKVEFLVSFYNNEISEKSEIFDDQFSVERPDGSNFTLKIRSTKLEDSAMYFCASGEAGGQPQHFGDGTRLSIL.

This clonotype was detected many times. The chain couples TRBV28 to TRBJ1-1; the D gene is possibly TRBD1 (6 bases). CDR3 length: 13 residues. V lost 6 bases to trimming and J lost 3 bases, with 11 bases between them. From germline, CDR1 is MDHEN and CDR2 SYDVKM. The DNA for the CDR3 is TGTGCCAGCAGACGCTCAGGGGACACTGAAGCTTTCTTT. Amino acids: CASRRSGDTEAFF.

The gene calls are TRBV5-5 and TRBJ2-2; 8 positions match TRBD1. V was clipped by 3 bases and J by 5 bases; unmatched bases: 6. CDR3 size: 15 residues. CDR1 and CDR2 (germline): SGHKS, YYEKEE (reference sequence). For the CDR3, the DNA is TGTGCCAGCAGCTCTCGACAGGGGAGTACCGGGGAGCTGTTTTTT. Translating gives CASSSRQGSTGELFF.

As for this clonotype: A read error may be the cause here, since a much bigger clone is one base away. CDR3: CSVAEVGGDTEAYF. The CDR3 DNA is TGCAGCGTTGCCGAGGTCGGGGGGGACACTGAAGCTTACTTT. This sequence joins TRBV29-1 and TRBJ1-1; TRBD1 is a possible D gene (6 bases). The CDR3 is 14 amino acids. The germline CDR1 and CDR2 sequences are SQVTM and ANQGSEA.

The chain uses TRBV12-3 or TRBV12-4 and TRBJ1-4, with unresolved D. V was shortened by 3 bases and J by 6 bases, with 14 bases between the two germline ends. There are 15 residues in the CDR3. The CDR3 DNA reads as TGTGCCAGCAGTTTGGGTAACCTCCCATATGAAAAACTGTTTTTT. This codes for CASSLGNLPYEKLFF.

This clonotype was detected many times. The gene calls are TRBV7-9 and TRBJ2-3, with D possibly TRBD2 on 5 matching bases. V lost 1 base to trimming and J lost 3 bases, with 14 bases between them. This CDR3 comprises 16 residues. Germline CDR1 reads SEHNR; CDR2 reads FQNEAQ (reference sequence). The CDR3 is CASSLDPGRGTDTQYF. The CDR3 nucleotides read TGTGCCAGCAGCTTAGACCCGGGCCGAGGGACAGATACGCAGTATTTT.

This clonotype was seen more than once but under ten times. This chain uses TRBV4-3 with TRBJ1-5; D remains ambiguous. Trimming stripped 0 bases from V and 0 bases from J, with 12 bases between. The CDR3 has 17 amino acids. Looked up from germline, CDR1 is LGHNA and CDR2 is YSLEER. The CDR3 sequence: CASSQDENGRSNQPQHF. The CDR3 DNA sequence: TGCGCCAGCAGCCAAGATGAGAACGGACGTAGCAATCAGCCCCAGCATTTT.

This clonotype was detected ten times or more. The V call is TRBV7-3, the J call TRBJ2-7; no firm D call. The CDR3 consists of 13 residues. Deletions cut 1 base from V and 2 bases from J, with 6 bases between. Germline CDR1 reads SGHTA; CDR2 reads FQGTGA. CDR3 sequence (DNA): TGTGCCAGCAGCTTAAAGGCAGCCTACGAGCAGTACTTC. Translating it yields CASSLKAAYEQYF.

This clonotype occurred many times. The chain combines TRBV7-6 with TRBJ2-3; no clear D gene. Germline V gene lookup returns CDR1 SGHVS and CDR2 FNYEAQ. The germline V and J ends were trimmed by 2 bases and 0 bases, with 9 bases remaining between them. CDR3 length equals 15 residues. In DNA, the CDR3 is TGTGCCAGCAGCTTAATGAGCTATAGCACAGATACGCAGTATTTT. This encodes CASSLMSYSTDTQYF.

This clonotype was recorded a few times. The rearrangement links TRBV30 to TRBJ2-7, with a tentative D call TRBD1 (6 bases). In germline, CDR1 is GTSNPN, CDR2 SVGIG (reference sequence). The V end lost 3 bases, the J end lost 4 bases, and 16 bases lay between the germline ends. This CDR3 has 14 residues. The CDR3 is CAWRGPGTSYEQYF. CDR3 nucleotide sequence: TGTGCCTGGAGGGGGCCCGGGACATCTTACGAGCAGTACTTC.

V and J are TRBV20-1 and TRBJ2-5; 7 bases agree with TRBD1. Germline CDR1 is DFQATT and CDR2 is SNEGSKA (reference sequence). V was pared by 4 bases and J by 5 bases, with 13 bases of the junction left unmatched. CDR3 size: 15 residues. In nucleotides, the CDR3 is TGCAGTGCTACCTTCCCGGGGTCCAGGGGGGAGACCCAGTACTTC. This encodes CSATFPGSRGETQYF.

The chain uses TRBV6-5 and TRBJ1-1; D gene uncertain. V dropped 1 base and J dropped 1 base, with 10 bases sitting between them. The germline CDR1 and CDR2 sequences are MNHEY and SVGAGI. The CDR3 totals 15 residues. The CDR3 DNA sequence: TGTGCCAGCAGTTACTACCGGGCCCAGAACACTGAAGCTTTCTTT. It encodes CASSYYRAQNTEAFF.

The chain has TRBV6-1 and TRBJ2-7, with unresolved D. The germline gives CDR1 MNHNS, CDR2 SASEGT. The length of the CDR3 is 12 residues. The V gene lost 8 bases and the J gene lost 5 bases, with 13 bases spanning the gap. The CDR3, as DNA: TGTGCCAGCGCCTCGGGCCCCAACGAGCAGTACTTC. Encoded protein: CASASGPNEQYF.

J is TRBJ1-1 and V is TRBV6-1; 11 positions match TRBD1. J lost 6 bases, V lost 6 bases, and 9 bases had no gene match. Germline V gene data show CDR1 as MNHNS and CDR2 as SASEGT. The CDR3 has 15 residues. The CDR3 reads CASSRGQGARSEAFF. The CDR3 nucleotides are TGTGCCAGCAGCCGCGGACAGGGGGCGAGATCTGAAGCTTTCTTT.